This T cell receptor (beta chain) was identified during a study of read filtering for tumor transcriptome and immune sequencing (dated by TCRdb to the early 2020s). Notes on the research overall: Of the patients in the cohort, approximately 17 were male and some 15 were female, and their mean age was 65.9 years, with a range of about 47 to 80. One main goal was a read-filtering strategy for immune repertoire data, in particular deciding whether clonotypes backed by only one read should be removed. Under revised international staging, eight or nine patients fell into R-ISS I, 15 or so into R-ISS II and over five into R-ISS III. The study compared TCR repertoires from targeted immune repertoire sequencing and bulk whole-transcriptome sequencing run on the same bone marrow samples. After DNase treatment, whole-transcriptome libraries were prepared with the TruSeq RNA Access Library Prep Kit. Per sample, about 3.5 to 11 million TCR-region mapped reads were obtained with IR-seq, compared with only 85 to 1273 with RNA-seq. Study-wide findings and limitations: The sorted CD138-negative fraction was a mixed bone marrow immune population, not purified T cells. Compared with RNA-seq, IR-seq captured clonotypes at much higher depth and more reliably, and a smaller IR-seq throughput was enough to identify most shared clonotypes. Single-read clonotypes made up around 86% of clonotypes but only about 4% of total reads in IR-seq, compared with just under 75% of clonotypes and approximately 45% of reads in RNA-seq. When single-read clonotypes were removed, the proportions of shared clonotypes in IR-seq and RNA-seq correlated more strongly.

The Immunoverse kit was used to build TCR libraries from about 430 ng RNA, with molecular barcoded adaptors covering alpha/delta and beta/gamma chains. TCR library preparation used the same RNA that was used for transcriptome sequencing. TCR libraries were sequenced on an Illumina HiSeq 4000 with 2 x 150 cycles. In the source study's methods: With MiXCR, TCR reads were aligned to human V, D, J and C references and assembled into CDR3 clonotypes, with quality filtering and error correction included. The tcR package in R was used for analysis of clonotype counts and gene usage diversity. For inspection of raw mapping reads, RNA-seq reads were mapped by STAR aligner version 2.5.3a onto GRCh37 of the human genome. To test how sequencing depth affected the clonotypes detected, IR-seq fastq files were randomly downsampled with Seqtk 1.3. TCRdb trimmed the raw reads at Q25, called clones with MiXCR and kept productive beta chains. When rows share a CDR3 protein, they turn into one entry using the most common DNA and genes. Here the V and J calls rest on TCRdb's processing, not on the authors' analysis. This sample holds 30,000 to 35,000 distinct CDR3 sequences; around a sixth were observed only once. 16% of the sample is held by the ten biggest clonotypes.

Every patient had bone marrow sampled at the time of active disease. Ficoll-Hypaque density gradient centrifugation was used to isolate bone marrow mononuclear cells. Myeloma plasma cells were removed and CD138-negative cells were collected by negative selection after labeling with CD138 magnetic microbeads on a MACS separator. Purity of the isolated cells was checked by flow cytometry on an Attune NxT using CD138 antibodies. Total RNA was extracted using TRIzol reagent and was quantified on a NanoDrop spectrophotometer. Paired RNA-seq and IR-seq were performed on each patient's CD138-negative bone marrow sample. Ten or more counts support this clonotype. Its antigen has not been determined. Per-base quality was not reported, and no clone a single base away is much larger than it. The source material was a population of CD138-negative cells sorted from bone marrow. The cell subset or site label here, explained by the study, means: bone marrow mononuclear cells depleted of CD138+ plasma/myeloma cells by negative magnetic selection. The source of this sequence is a donor aged 40 or older with multiple myeloma.

The CDR3 sequence is CSARDPRTSGGTDTQYF. The bases read TGCAGTGCTAGAGACCCCCGGACTAGCGGGGGCACAGATACGCAGTATTTT. The rearrangement joined TRBV20-1 to TRBJ2-3; 12 junctional bases match TRBD2. The cysteine opens and the phenylalanine closes a CDR3 of 17 amino acids. Only the CDR3 portion is preserved as DNA: 51 bases, with reading frame beginning at the first base. CDR1 and CDR2 are drawn from the germline V gene (reference sequence): DFQATT, SNEGSKA. Trimming leaves V shorter by 0 bases and J shorter by 1 base, with the junction holding 5 bases beyond the gene matches.